This T cell receptor (beta chain) is drawn from a study of shared clonotypes between healthy human individuals. Whole-study results and caveats: It was expected that sequencing depth would affect clonotype sharing among donors. Between a handful of donors, naive CD4 clonotypes were shared at a level of approximately 5%.

A roughly 200 ng quantity of DNA, some 30,000 T cell genomes, went into the sorted-subset replicate PCRs. Produced via immunoSEQ multiplex PCR; TCRdb's table is partial and in-frame only. The repertoire holds 2 million or so clones, 90% to 95% seen once, with under 0.15% in the top ten. For this clone: The antigen is unknown.

CDR1 is MDHEN and CDR2 is SYDVKM in the germline V gene. V lost 5 bases and J 5 bases, leaving 15 bases between the germline ends. This CDR3 has 15 residues. All donors were healthy HIV-negative adults lacking recent acute infections or vaccinations. The chain is built from TRBV28 and TRBJ1-4; D might be TRBD1 (5 bases). The material sequenced was naive CD4+ T cells sorted from blood. Documented subset: CD45RA+ positively selected. The clonotype was recovered from a man aged 18 to 29 in good health. The CDR3, as DNA: TGTGCCAGCAGTGATCCATTAGCAGGGAATGAAAAACTGTTTTTT. Encoded protein: CASSDPLAGNEKLFF.